The clone carrying this T cell receptor (beta chain) turned up a few times. The sample belongs to a study of radiotherapy plus CTLA-4 blockade in lung cancer. V was trimmed by 0 bases and J by 6 bases, leaving 15 bases between them. This CDR3 spans 15 amino acids. CDR1 and CDR2 (germline): SGHNT, YENEEA. The protocol was immunoSEQ multiplex PCR, while the TCRdb copy is restricted to in-frame clones and leaves out a portion. In the table there are around 78,000 clones, more than 60% of which are singletons. This receptor was obtained from a human donor with non-small cell lung cancer who had a partial response to radiotherapy plus ipilimumab. Some clones in this sample may be carry-over from other donors' samples. The chain recombines TRBV11-3 with TRBJ2-7; possible D gene TRBD2, 5 bases. The sample here was peripheral blood, taken from a patient treated with radiotherapy plus ipilimumab. CDR3 sequence: CASSLDVGIEGEQYF. Here the CDR3 DNA reads TGTGCCAGCAGCTTAGATGTGGGGATTGAGGGCGAGCAGTACTTC.